These T cell receptor beta chains were read from a single sample in a study of identical twins. Via MiXCR, TCRdb re-called the 5' RACE reads, giving one row per CDR3 protein. The sample lists under 400,000 distinct CDR3 sequences, about 9% occurring once. The source material was naive T cells sorted from blood. Receptors originate from a woman aged 50 to 60 in good health. CDR3s include the opening cysteine and the closing phenylalanine or tryptophan. Each record gives: J gene, V gene, clone size, D gene, CDR3 protein, CDR3 DNA. A D gene is named only where the DNA matches it firmly. Some rows mark clone size as missing; the rest say once, few, many or name a class of expanded clone.

j_call: TRBJ1-4
v_call: TRBV11-2
clone_size: few
d_call: TRBD1
cdr3_aa: CASSRPGTGDEKLFF
cdr3_nt: TGTGCCAGCAGCCGGCCCGGGACAGGGGACGAAAAACTGTTTTTT

j_call: TRBJ2-1
v_call: TRBV10-3
clone_size: -
d_call: -
cdr3_aa: CAIRPGADYNEQFF
cdr3_nt: TGTGCCATCAGACCCGGCGCCGACTACAATGAGCAGTTCTTC

j_call: TRBJ2-7
v_call: TRBV5-1
clone_size: few
d_call: TRBD1
cdr3_aa: CASSPRTGGSYEQYF
cdr3_nt: TGCGCCAGCAGCCCACGGACAGGGGGTAGCTACGAGCAGTACTTC

j_call: TRBJ1-6
v_call: TRBV27
clone_size: -
d_call: TRBD1
cdr3_aa: CASSDLQGRNSPLHF
cdr3_nt: TGTGCCAGCAGTGACCTACAGGGGCGGAATTCACCCCTCCACTTT

j_call: TRBJ2-7
v_call: TRBV7-6
clone_size: few
d_call: -
cdr3_aa: CASSSGPEGYEQYF
cdr3_nt: TGTGCCAGCAGCTCGGGCCCGGAAGGTTACGAGCAGTACTTC

j_call: TRBJ2-3
v_call: TRBV5-1
clone_size: -
d_call: -
cdr3_aa: CASSKTAVSTDTQYF
cdr3_nt: TGCGCCAGCAGTAAAACGGCGGTCAGCACAGATACGCAGTATTTT

j_call: TRBJ2-7
v_call: TRBV4-2
clone_size: many
d_call: -
cdr3_aa: CASSQGVGTYEQYF
cdr3_nt: TGTGCCAGCAGCCAAGGGGTCGGAACCTACGAGCAGTACTTC

j_call: TRBJ2-3
v_call: TRBV20-1
clone_size: few
d_call: TRBD2
cdr3_aa: CSARGVAGPSTDTQYF
cdr3_nt: TGCAGTGCTAGAGGGGTAGCGGGGCCGAGCACAGATACGCAGTATTTT

j_call: TRBJ2-3
v_call: TRBV12-3/TRBV12-4
clone_size: few
d_call: TRBD2
cdr3_aa: CASSLASGRARRTDTQYF
cdr3_nt: TGTGCCAGCAGTTTAGCCAGCGGGAGGGCCAGGAGGACAGATACGCAGTATTTT

j_call: TRBJ2-2
v_call: TRBV7-9
clone_size: -
d_call: TRBD2
cdr3_aa: CASSARLAAYTGELFF
cdr3_nt: TGTGCCAGCAGCGCACGACTAGCGGCTTACACCGGGGAGCTGTTTTTT

j_call: TRBJ2-3
v_call: TRBV10-3
clone_size: few
d_call: TRBD2
cdr3_aa: CAISSGLASTDTQYF
cdr3_nt: TGTGCCATCAGCTCGGGACTAGCGAGTACAGATACGCAGTATTTT

j_call: TRBJ2-1
v_call: TRBV12-3/TRBV12-4
clone_size: many
d_call: -
cdr3_aa: CASSLAGVINEQFF
cdr3_nt: TGTGCCAGCAGTTTAGCGGGAGTTATAAATGAGCAGTTCTTC

j_call: TRBJ2-5
v_call: TRBV5-1
clone_size: few
d_call: TRBD1
cdr3_aa: CASTLTGEETQYF
cdr3_nt: TGCGCCAGCACCCTGACAGGGGAAGAGACCCAGTACTTC

j_call: TRBJ2-3
v_call: TRBV20-1
clone_size: many
d_call: -
cdr3_aa: CSARAPLLNTDTQYF
cdr3_nt: TGCAGTGCTAGAGCACCCCTTCTGAACACAGATACGCAGTATTTT

j_call: TRBJ2-1
v_call: TRBV28
clone_size: -
d_call: -
cdr3_aa: CASSPNLKEQFF
cdr3_nt: TGTGCCAGCAGTCCCAACTTAAAGGAGCAGTTCTTC

j_call: TRBJ2-7
v_call: TRBV5-1
clone_size: few
d_call: -
cdr3_aa: CASSQVGSAYEQYF
cdr3_nt: TGCGCCAGCAGCCAGGTCGGTAGTGCCTACGAGCAGTACTTC

j_call: TRBJ2-1
v_call: TRBV4-1
clone_size: -
d_call: -
cdr3_aa: CASSSAPGAYNEQFF
cdr3_nt: TGCGCCAGCAGCTCCGCCCCAGGGGCTTACAATGAGCAGTTCTTC

j_call: TRBJ2-1
v_call: TRBV4-1
clone_size: many
d_call: -
cdr3_aa: CASRRSGEQFF
cdr3_nt: TGCGCCAGCAGACGATCCGGGGAGCAGTTCTTC

j_call: TRBJ1-2
v_call: TRBV28
clone_size: few
d_call: -
cdr3_aa: CASSRPQGNGYTF
cdr3_nt: TGTGCCAGCAGTAGACCACAGGGAAATGGCTACACCTTC

j_call: TRBJ2-1
v_call: TRBV5-1
clone_size: few
d_call: -
cdr3_aa: CASSGGVGLYNEQFF
cdr3_nt: TGCGCCAGCAGCGGCGGGGTGGGGCTATACAATGAGCAGTTCTTC

j_call: TRBJ2-2
v_call: TRBV12-3/TRBV12-4
clone_size: many
d_call: TRBD2
cdr3_aa: CASPLLSAGANTGELFF
cdr3_nt: TGTGCCAGCCCTCTACTGTCCGCGGGGGCGAACACCGGGGAGCTGTTTTTT

j_call: TRBJ1-5
v_call: TRBV12-3/TRBV12-4
clone_size: -
d_call: -
cdr3_aa: CASSSPAGAVSNQPQHF
cdr3_nt: TGTGCCAGCAGTTCACCCGCAGGGGCTGTTAGCAATCAGCCCCAGCATTTT

j_call: TRBJ2-3
v_call: TRBV7-9
clone_size: many
d_call: -
cdr3_aa: CASSLQGDTQYF
cdr3_nt: TGTGCCAGCAGCTTACAGGGAGATACGCAGTATTTT

j_call: TRBJ2-7
v_call: TRBV9
clone_size: -
d_call: TRBD2
cdr3_aa: CASSVSLAGVGYEQYF
cdr3_nt: TGTGCCAGCAGCGTCTCATTAGCGGGAGTAGGCTACGAGCAGTACTTC

j_call: TRBJ2-3
v_call: TRBV5-1
clone_size: many
d_call: -
cdr3_aa: CASSFLGVADTQYF
cdr3_nt: TGCGCCAGCAGCTTTCTAGGCGTCGCAGATACGCAGTATTTT

j_call: TRBJ2-6
v_call: TRBV19
clone_size: -
d_call: -
cdr3_aa: CAAVGKQAGANVLTF
cdr3_nt: TGTGCTGCTGTAGGGAAGCAGGCTGGGGCCAACGTCCTGACTTTC

j_call: TRBJ2-5
v_call: TRBV6-2/TRBV6-3
clone_size: many
d_call: TRBD2
cdr3_aa: CASRKKAGVLETQYF
cdr3_nt: TGTGCCAGCAGGAAAAAAGCGGGAGTTTTGGAGACCCAGTACTTC

j_call: TRBJ2-3
v_call: TRBV15
clone_size: -
d_call: -
cdr3_aa: CATSRELFTDTQYF
cdr3_nt: TGTGCCACCAGCAGAGAACTTTTCACAGATACGCAGTATTTT

j_call: TRBJ2-1
v_call: TRBV27
clone_size: few
d_call: -
cdr3_aa: CASNKLTSRGEQFF
cdr3_nt: TGTGCCAGCAATAAACTTACCTCCCGGGGGGAGCAGTTCTTC

j_call: TRBJ1-4
v_call: TRBV2
clone_size: few
d_call: -
cdr3_aa: CASAYRGEEKLFF
cdr3_nt: TGTGCCAGCGCGTACAGAGGCGAAGAAAAACTGTTTTTT

j_call: TRBJ1-1
v_call: TRBV5-1
clone_size: few
d_call: -
cdr3_aa: CASSGAGNTEAFF
cdr3_nt: TGCGCCAGCAGCGGGGCGGGGAACACTGAAGCTTTCTTT

j_call: TRBJ2-1
v_call: TRBV27
clone_size: few
d_call: -
cdr3_aa: CASSLSTEGTYNEQFF
cdr3_nt: TGTGCCAGCAGTTTATCAACGGAGGGAACCTACAATGAGCAGTTCTTC

j_call: TRBJ1-5
v_call: TRBV6-5
clone_size: many
d_call: TRBD1
cdr3_aa: CASGQGNQPQHF
cdr3_nt: TGTGCCAGCGGACAGGGCAATCAGCCCCAGCATTTT

j_call: TRBJ2-7
v_call: TRBV9
clone_size: -
d_call: TRBD1
cdr3_aa: CASSVEGAGSYEQYF
cdr3_nt: TGTGCCAGCAGCGTAGAGGGGGCTGGGTCCTACGAGCAGTACTTC

j_call: TRBJ1-5
v_call: TRBV12-3/TRBV12-4
clone_size: many
d_call: -
cdr3_aa: CASSLRAGRGSNQPQHF
cdr3_nt: TGTGCCAGCAGTTTACGGGCAGGGAGGGGATCTAATCAGCCCCAGCATTTT

j_call: TRBJ1-1
v_call: TRBV12-3/TRBV12-4
clone_size: many
d_call: -
cdr3_aa: CASSRVRTARYTEAFF
cdr3_nt: TGTGCCAGCAGCCGCGTTAGGACAGCCAGATACACTGAAGCTTTCTTT

j_call: TRBJ2-4
v_call: TRBV2
clone_size: -
d_call: TRBD1
cdr3_aa: CASRTGVDKNIQYF
cdr3_nt: TGTGCCAGCAGAACAGGGGTAGACAAAAACATTCAGTACTTC

j_call: TRBJ2-5
v_call: TRBV6-5
clone_size: few
d_call: -
cdr3_aa: CASSYSPQETQYF
cdr3_nt: TGTGCCAGCAGTTACTCCCCCCAAGAGACCCAGTACTTC

j_call: TRBJ2-5
v_call: TRBV18
clone_size: few
d_call: -
cdr3_aa: CASQIQETQYF
cdr3_nt: TGTGCCAGCCAAATTCAAGAGACCCAGTACTTC

j_call: TRBJ2-3
v_call: TRBV4-2
clone_size: many
d_call: -
cdr3_aa: CASSQEGNTQYF
cdr3_nt: TGTGCCAGCAGCCAAGAAGGGAATACGCAGTATTTT

j_call: TRBJ2-7
v_call: TRBV12-3/TRBV12-4
clone_size: many
d_call: -
cdr3_aa: CASSRNYEQYF
cdr3_nt: TGTGCCAGCAGTCGGAACTACGAGCAGTACTTC

j_call: TRBJ2-2
v_call: TRBV5-1
clone_size: many
d_call: -
cdr3_aa: CASSLEWDDTGELFF
cdr3_nt: TGCGCCAGCAGCTTGGAATGGGACGACACCGGGGAGCTGTTTTTT

j_call: TRBJ1-5
v_call: TRBV12-3/TRBV12-4
clone_size: many
d_call: TRBD1
cdr3_aa: CASSPGGEAGNQPQHF
cdr3_nt: TGTGCCAGCAGTCCAGGGGGGGAGGCGGGCAATCAGCCCCAGCATTTT

j_call: TRBJ1-6
v_call: TRBV20-1
clone_size: many
d_call: TRBD1
cdr3_aa: CSAQTTGNSPLHF
cdr3_nt: TGCAGTGCTCAGACGACAGGGAATTCACCCCTCCACTTT

j_call: TRBJ2-7
v_call: TRBV20-1
clone_size: few
d_call: TRBD1
cdr3_aa: CSARAVTRDRSPYEQYF
cdr3_nt: TGCAGTGCTAGAGCGGTAACGCGGGACAGGTCCCCCTACGAGCAGTACTTC

j_call: TRBJ2-1
v_call: TRBV7-8
clone_size: many
d_call: TRBD2
cdr3_aa: CASSLITSGAQEQFF
cdr3_nt: TGTGCCAGCAGCTTAATAACTAGCGGGGCACAGGAGCAGTTCTTC

j_call: TRBJ2-5
v_call: TRBV20-1
clone_size: few
d_call: TRBD1
cdr3_aa: CSAETGVTQYF
cdr3_nt: TGCAGTGCAGAGACAGGGGTGACCCAGTACTTC

j_call: TRBJ2-3
v_call: TRBV11-2
clone_size: many
d_call: -
cdr3_aa: CASSLGSTTDTQYF
cdr3_nt: TGTGCCAGCAGCTTAGGTTCTACCACCGATACGCAGTATTTT

j_call: TRBJ2-7
v_call: TRBV12-3/TRBV12-4
clone_size: many
d_call: TRBD2
cdr3_aa: CASSPLERGREQYF
cdr3_nt: TGTGCCAGCAGTCCCCTCGAGCGGGGCCGGGAGCAGTACTTC

j_call: TRBJ2-3
v_call: TRBV20-1
clone_size: many
d_call: TRBD2
cdr3_aa: CSAEAPGLAGVLDTQYF
cdr3_nt: TGCAGTGCTGAGGCCCCGGGACTAGCGGGAGTATTAGATACGCAGTATTTT

j_call: TRBJ2-3
v_call: TRBV29-1
clone_size: -
d_call: TRBD2
cdr3_aa: CSVAGRAADTQYF
cdr3_nt: TGCAGCGTTGCGGGGAGGGCCGCAGATACGCAGTATTTT

j_call: TRBJ2-2
v_call: TRBV20-1
clone_size: few
d_call: -
cdr3_aa: CSARGGSLQAGELFF
cdr3_nt: TGCAGTGCTAGAGGCGGTAGCCTCCAGGCCGGGGAGCTGTTTTTT

j_call: TRBJ1-1
v_call: TRBV12-3/TRBV12-4
clone_size: many
d_call: TRBD1
cdr3_aa: CASTLGQKIEAFF
cdr3_nt: TGTGCCAGCACCCTGGGACAGAAAATTGAAGCTTTCTTT